Sequencing of this TCR beta chain was carried out in a study of blood T cells in healthy people across ages. Study information: Every two T cells gave about one barcoded beta molecule via template switching.

Germline assignment: CDR1 SGHKS and CDR2 YYEKEE (reference sequence). CDR3 length equals 16 residues. Trimming at V came to 4 bases and at J to 11 bases, leaving 19 bases not matched to a gene. The authors ran a second PCR of about 6 to 11 cycles using a sample-barcoded 5' primer and a J-beta primer mix. TCRdb re-called the 5' RACE reads through MiXCR, storing one row per CDR3 protein. The sample includes fewer than 1,000,000 distinct CDR3 sequences, roughly 44% of them seen just once. The sequence came from a man aged 55 to 70 in good health. Sample: blood. The genes are TRBV5-5 and TRBJ2-5, with TRBD1 identical over 8 bases. CDR3 coding DNA: TGTGCCAGCAGCATGGACGGACAGGGTGCCTACAATGAGCAGTACTTC. The encoded protein is CASSMDGQGAYNEQYF.